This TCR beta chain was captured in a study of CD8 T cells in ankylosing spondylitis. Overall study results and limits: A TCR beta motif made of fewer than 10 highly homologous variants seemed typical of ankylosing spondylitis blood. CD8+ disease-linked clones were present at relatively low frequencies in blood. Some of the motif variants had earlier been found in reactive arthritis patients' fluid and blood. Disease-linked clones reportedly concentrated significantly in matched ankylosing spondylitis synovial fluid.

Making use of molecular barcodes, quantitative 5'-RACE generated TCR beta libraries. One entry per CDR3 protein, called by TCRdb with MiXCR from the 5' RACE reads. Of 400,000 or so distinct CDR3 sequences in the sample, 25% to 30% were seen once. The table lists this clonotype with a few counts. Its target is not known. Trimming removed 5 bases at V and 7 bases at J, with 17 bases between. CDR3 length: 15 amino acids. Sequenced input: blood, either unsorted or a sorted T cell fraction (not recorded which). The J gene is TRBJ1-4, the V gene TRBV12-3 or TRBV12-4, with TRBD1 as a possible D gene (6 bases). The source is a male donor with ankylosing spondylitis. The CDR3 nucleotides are TGTGCCAGCAGTCTCCGACAGGAGGAGGGTGAAAAACTGTTTTTT. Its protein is CASSLRQEEGEKLFF.